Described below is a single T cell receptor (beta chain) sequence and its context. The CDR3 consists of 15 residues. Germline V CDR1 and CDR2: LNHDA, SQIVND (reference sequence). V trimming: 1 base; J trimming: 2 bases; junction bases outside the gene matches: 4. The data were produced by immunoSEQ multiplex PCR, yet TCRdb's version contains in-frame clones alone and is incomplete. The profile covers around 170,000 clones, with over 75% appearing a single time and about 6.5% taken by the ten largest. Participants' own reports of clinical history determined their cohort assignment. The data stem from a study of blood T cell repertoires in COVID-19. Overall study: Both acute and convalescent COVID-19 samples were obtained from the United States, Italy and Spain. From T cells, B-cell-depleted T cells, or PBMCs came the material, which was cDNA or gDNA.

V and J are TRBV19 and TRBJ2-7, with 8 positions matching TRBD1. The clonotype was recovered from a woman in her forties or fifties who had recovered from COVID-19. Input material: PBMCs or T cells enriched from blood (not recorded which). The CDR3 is CASSIGEDRAYEQYF. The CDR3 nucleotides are TGTGCCAGTAGTATAGGGGAGGACAGGGCCTACGAGCAGTACTTC.